A selection of T cell receptor beta chains follows, all from one sample in a study of T cell responses to AZD1222 COVID-19 vaccine. Using immunoSEQ multiplex PCR, the repertoire was profiled, and TCRdb retains in-frame clones only, with some absent. Seen here are some 120,000 clones, less than 90% observed once, and the top ten hold approximately 9.2%. The sample here was peripheral blood, taken on day 0 of AZD1222 vaccination. The receptors stem from an adult in good health. Both conserved end residues are part of each CDR3. The order of the fields is V gene, D gene, J gene, clone size, CDR3 protein, CDR3 DNA. A D gene is named only where the DNA matches it firmly. Only some rows state a clone size, as once, few, many or a class for expanded clones.

V gene: TRBV5-1; D gene: TRBD1; J gene: TRBJ1-3; clone size: .; CDR3 protein: CASSRQGAGNTIYF; CDR3 DNA: TGCGCCAGCAGCCGACAGGGCGCGGGAAACACCATATATTTT
V gene: TRBV14; D gene: .; J gene: TRBJ2-3; clone size: .; CDR3 protein: CASSQDWGPNLGTDTQYF; CDR3 DNA: TGTGCCAGCAGCCAAGATTGGGGCCCGAACCTAGGCACAGATACGCAGTATTTT
V gene: TRBV7-3; D gene: TRBD2; J gene: TRBJ2-5; clone size: .; CDR3 protein: CASSRSGGAETQYF; CDR3 DNA: TGTGCCAGCAGCCGAAGCGGGGGGGCTGAGACCCAGTACTTC
V gene: TRBV11-3; D gene: TRBD1; J gene: TRBJ2-7; clone size: .; CDR3 protein: CASSSGTGVDEQYF; CDR3 DNA: TGTGCCAGCAGCTCAGGGACAGGGGTAGACGAGCAGTACTTC
V gene: TRBV27; D gene: .; J gene: TRBJ1-1; clone size: .; CDR3 protein: CASSPQFMNTEAFF; CDR3 DNA: TGTGCCAGCAGCCCTCAATTCATGAACACTGAAGCTTTCTTT
V gene: TRBV6-5; D gene: .; J gene: TRBJ2-7; clone size: .; CDR3 protein: CASSYSTAPHEQYF; CDR3 DNA: TGTGCCAGCAGTTACTCGACAGCGCCCCACGAGCAGTACTTC
V gene: TRBV30; D gene: .; J gene: TRBJ2-1; clone size: once; CDR3 protein: CAWSGVLQDNEQFF; CDR3 DNA: TGTGCCTGGAGTGGGGTGTTGCAGGACAATGAGCAGTTCTTC
V gene: TRBV5-6; D gene: .; J gene: TRBJ1-5; clone size: .; CDR3 protein: CASSFWDGSNQPQHF; CDR3 DNA: TGTGCCAGCAGCTTCTGGGACGGTAGCAATCAGCCCCAGCATTTT
V gene: TRBV5-6; D gene: .; J gene: TRBJ1-1; clone size: many; CDR3 protein: CASSMGVTEAFF; CDR3 DNA: TGTGCCAGCAGCATGGGCGTGACTGAAGCTTTCTTT
V gene: TRBV5-6; D gene: TRBD1; J gene: TRBJ1-5; clone size: .; CDR3 protein: CARGQGDQPQHF; CDR3 DNA: TGTGCCAGAGGACAGGGAGATCAGCCCCAGCATTTT
V gene: TRBV3-1/TRBV3-2; D gene: .; J gene: TRBJ2-2; clone size: once; CDR3 protein: CASSPSELGTGELFF; CDR3 DNA: TGTGCCAGCAGCCCCTCCGAGCTTGGTACCGGGGAGCTGTTTTTT
V gene: TRBV15; D gene: TRBD2; J gene: TRBJ2-1; clone size: once; CDR3 protein: CATSRDSPREGRYNEQFF; CDR3 DNA: TGTGCCACCAGCAGAGATTCCCCGAGGGAGGGGAGGTACAATGAGCAGTTCTTC
V gene: TRBV7-3; D gene: TRBD1; J gene: TRBJ2-7; clone size: few; CDR3 protein: CASSESGGYEQYF; CDR3 DNA: TGTGCCAGCAGTGAGTCAGGGGGCTACGAGCAGTACTTC
V gene: TRBV15; D gene: .; J gene: TRBJ2-2; clone size: .; CDR3 protein: CATSPSYTGELFF; CDR3 DNA: TGTGCCACCAGCCCTTCATACACCGGGGAGCTGTTTTTT
V gene: TRBV7-9; D gene: .; J gene: TRBJ1-5; clone size: .; CDR3 protein: CASSPDGRGGQPQHF; CDR3 DNA: TGTGCCAGCAGCCCGGACGGCCGAGGAGGTCAGCCCCAGCATTTT
V gene: TRBV3-1/TRBV3-2; D gene: .; J gene: TRBJ1-1; clone size: .; CDR3 protein: CASGTWDTEAFF; CDR3 DNA: TGTGCCAGCGGTACCTGGGACACTGAAGCTTTCTTT
V gene: TRBV2; D gene: TRBD1; J gene: TRBJ2-7; clone size: .; CDR3 protein: CATRDRIYEQYF; CDR3 DNA: TGTGCCACCCGGGACAGGATCTACGAGCAGTACTTC
V gene: TRBV15; D gene: .; J gene: TRBJ1-3; clone size: .; CDR3 protein: CATSRDRGTGNTIYF; CDR3 DNA: TGTGCCACCAGCAGAGATAGGGGGACTGGAAACACCATATATTTT
V gene: TRBV21-1; D gene: .; J gene: TRBJ2-3; clone size: .; CDR3 protein: CASSGPDLAGYTDTQYF; CDR3 DNA: TGTGCCAGCAGCGGGCCGGACCTAGCGGGGTACACAGATACGCAGTATTTT
V gene: TRBV7-9; D gene: .; J gene: TRBJ1-2; clone size: once; CDR3 protein: CASSLRRAELTYGYTF; CDR3 DNA: TGTGCCAGCAGCTTACGACGGGCGGAGTTAACCTATGGCTACACCTTC
V gene: TRBV2; D gene: .; J gene: TRBJ2-7; clone size: .; CDR3 protein: CASSESVARWSSYEQYF; CDR3 DNA: TGTGCCAGCAGTGAATCGGTAGCTAGGTGGAGCTCCTACGAGCAGTACTTC
V gene: TRBV6-5; D gene: .; J gene: TRBJ1-2; clone size: .; CDR3 protein: CASRPQGLGDGYTF; CDR3 DNA: TGTGCCAGCAGGCCCCAGGGGCTCGGGGATGGCTACACCTTC